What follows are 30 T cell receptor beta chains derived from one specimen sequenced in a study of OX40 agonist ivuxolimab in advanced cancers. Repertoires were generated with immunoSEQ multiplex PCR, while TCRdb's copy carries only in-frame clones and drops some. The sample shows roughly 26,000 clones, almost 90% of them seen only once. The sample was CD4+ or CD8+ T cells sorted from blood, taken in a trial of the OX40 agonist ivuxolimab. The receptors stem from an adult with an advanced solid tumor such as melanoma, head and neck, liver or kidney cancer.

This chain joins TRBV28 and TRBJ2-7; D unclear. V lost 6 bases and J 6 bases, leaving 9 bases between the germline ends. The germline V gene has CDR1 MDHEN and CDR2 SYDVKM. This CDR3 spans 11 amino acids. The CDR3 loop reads CASSPPGEQYF. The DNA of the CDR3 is TGTGCCAGCAGCCCACCGGGCGAGCAGTACTTC.

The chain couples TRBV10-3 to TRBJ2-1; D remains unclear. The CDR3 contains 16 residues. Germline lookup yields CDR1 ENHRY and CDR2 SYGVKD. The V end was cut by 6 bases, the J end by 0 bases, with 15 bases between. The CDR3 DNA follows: TGTGCCATCAGCCTAGACCGGCCGAGCTCCTACAATGAGCAGTTCTTC. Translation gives CAISLDRPSSYNEQFF.

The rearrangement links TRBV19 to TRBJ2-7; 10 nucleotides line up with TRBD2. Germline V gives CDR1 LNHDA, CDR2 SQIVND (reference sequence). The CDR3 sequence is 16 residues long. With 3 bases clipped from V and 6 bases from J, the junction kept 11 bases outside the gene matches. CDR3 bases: TGTGCCAGTAGTATCTCCTCTCTAGCGGGGGCGGCCGAGCAGTACTTC. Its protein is CASSISSLAGAAEQYF.

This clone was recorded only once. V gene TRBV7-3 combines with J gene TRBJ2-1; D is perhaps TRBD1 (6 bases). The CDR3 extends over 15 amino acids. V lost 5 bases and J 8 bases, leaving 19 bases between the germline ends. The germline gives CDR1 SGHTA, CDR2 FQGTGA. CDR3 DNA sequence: TGTGCCAGCAGCAACCTTGGGGGCGCCGCGGATGAGCAGTTCTTC. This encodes CASSNLGGAADEQFF.

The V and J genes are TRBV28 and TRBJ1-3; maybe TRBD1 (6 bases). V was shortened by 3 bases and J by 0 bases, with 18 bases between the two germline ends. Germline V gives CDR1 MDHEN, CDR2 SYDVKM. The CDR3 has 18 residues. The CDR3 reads CASSLGTNRAASGNTIYF. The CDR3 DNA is TGTGCCAGCAGTTTGGGGACGAACAGGGCTGCCTCTGGAAACACCATATATTTT. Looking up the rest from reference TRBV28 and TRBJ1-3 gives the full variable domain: DVKVTQSSRYLVKRTGEKVFLECVQDMDHENMFWYRQDPGLGLRLIYFSYDVKMKEKGDIPEGYSVSREKKERFSLILESASTNQTSMYLCASSLGTNRAASGNTIYFGEGSWLTVV.

Here the CDR3 DNA reads TGTGCCAGCAGTTTTGACCCCCCCGACAGGGCCCCTGAAGCTTTCTTT. As protein: CASSFDPPDRAPEAFF. The chain links TRBV28 to TRBJ1-1, with 7 bases that match TRBD1. V was clipped by 3 bases and J by 6 bases; unmatched bases: 13. In germline, CDR1 is MDHEN, CDR2 SYDVKM. This CDR3 is 16 amino acids long. Full variable domain (rest looked up from reference TRBV28 and TRBJ1-1): DVKVTQSSRYLVKRTGEKVFLECVQDMDHENMFWYRQDPGLGLRLIYFSYDVKMKEKGDIPEGYSVSREKKERFSLILESASTNQTSMYLCASSFDPPDRAPEAFFGQGTRLTVV.

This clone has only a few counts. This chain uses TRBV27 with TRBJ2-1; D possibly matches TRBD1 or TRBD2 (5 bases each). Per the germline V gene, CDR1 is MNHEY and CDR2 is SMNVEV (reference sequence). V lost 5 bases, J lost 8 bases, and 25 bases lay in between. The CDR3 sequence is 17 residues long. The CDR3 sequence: CASSRTGTEILPHEQFF. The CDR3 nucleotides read TGTGCCAGCAGTCGTACCGGGACGGAAATACTCCCCCATGAGCAGTTCTTC.

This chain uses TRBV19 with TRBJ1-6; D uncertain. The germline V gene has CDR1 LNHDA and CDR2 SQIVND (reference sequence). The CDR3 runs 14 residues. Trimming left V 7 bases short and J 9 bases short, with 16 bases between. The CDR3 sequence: CASNTLDETSPLHF. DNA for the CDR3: TGTGCCAGTAATACCCTCGACGAGACTTCACCCCTCCACTTT.

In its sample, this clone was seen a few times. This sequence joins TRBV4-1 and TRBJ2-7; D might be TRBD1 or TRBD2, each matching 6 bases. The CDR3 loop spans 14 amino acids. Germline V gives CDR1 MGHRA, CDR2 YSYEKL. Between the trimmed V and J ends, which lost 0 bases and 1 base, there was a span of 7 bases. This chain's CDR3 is CASSQEGGSYEQYF. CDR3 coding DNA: TGCGCCAGCAGCCAAGAAGGGGGGTCCTACGAGCAGTACTTC.

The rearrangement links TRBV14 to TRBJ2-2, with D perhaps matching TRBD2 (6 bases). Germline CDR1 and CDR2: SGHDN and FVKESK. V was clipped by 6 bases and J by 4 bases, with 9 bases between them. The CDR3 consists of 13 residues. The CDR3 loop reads CASRKAGTGELFF. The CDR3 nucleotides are TGTGCCAGCAGGAAAGCGGGCACCGGGGAGCTGTTTTTT.

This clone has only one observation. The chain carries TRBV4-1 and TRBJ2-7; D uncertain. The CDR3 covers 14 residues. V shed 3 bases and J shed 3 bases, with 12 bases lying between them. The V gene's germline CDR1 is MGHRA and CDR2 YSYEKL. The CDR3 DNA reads TGCGCCAGCAGCCAGGACCCGACATTCTACGAGCAGTACTTC. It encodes CASSQDPTFYEQYF.

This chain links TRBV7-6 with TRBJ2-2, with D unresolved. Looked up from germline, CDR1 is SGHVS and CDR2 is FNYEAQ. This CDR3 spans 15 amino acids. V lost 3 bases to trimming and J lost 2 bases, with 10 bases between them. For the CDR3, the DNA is TGTGCCAGCAGCTTCCTCCGGAATAACACCGGGGAGCTGTTTTTT. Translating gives CASSFLRNNTGELFF. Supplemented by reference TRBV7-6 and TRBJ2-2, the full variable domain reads GAGVSQSPRYKVTKRGQDVALRCDPISGHVSLYWYRQALGQGPEFLTYFNYEAQQDKSGLPNDRFSAERPEGSISTLTIQRTEQRDSAMYRCASSFLRNNTGELFFGEGSRLTVL.

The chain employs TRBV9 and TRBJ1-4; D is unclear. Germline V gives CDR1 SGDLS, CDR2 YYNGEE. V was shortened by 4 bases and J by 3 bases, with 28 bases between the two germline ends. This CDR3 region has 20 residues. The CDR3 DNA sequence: TGTGCCAGCAGCCCCCGTCAACGGCAGGAAAAGGGATGGGCTAATGAAAAACTGTTTTTT. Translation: CASSPRQRQEKGWANEKLFF. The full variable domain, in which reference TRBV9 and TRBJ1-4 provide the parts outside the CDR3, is DSGVTQTPKHLITATGQRVTLRCSPRSGDLSVYWYQQSLDQGLQFLIQYYNGEERAKGNILERFSAQQFPDLHSELNLSSLELGDSALYFCASSPRQRQEKGWANEKLFFGSGTQLSVL.

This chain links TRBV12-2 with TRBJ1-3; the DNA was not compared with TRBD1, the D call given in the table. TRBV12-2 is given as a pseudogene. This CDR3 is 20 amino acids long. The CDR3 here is CASRLARWGHPFSSGNTIYF. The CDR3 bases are TGTGCAAGTCGCTTAGCGAGGTGGGGCCATCCCTTCAGCTCTGGAAACACCATATATTTT.

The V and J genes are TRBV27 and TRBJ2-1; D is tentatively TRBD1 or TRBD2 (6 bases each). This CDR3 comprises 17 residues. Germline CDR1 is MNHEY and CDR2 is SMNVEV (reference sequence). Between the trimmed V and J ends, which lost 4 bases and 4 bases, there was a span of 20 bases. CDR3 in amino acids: CASSSGGGTPYYNEQFF. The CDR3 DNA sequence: TGTGCCAGCAGTTCCGGGGGCGGGACCCCCTATTACAATGAGCAGTTCTTC.

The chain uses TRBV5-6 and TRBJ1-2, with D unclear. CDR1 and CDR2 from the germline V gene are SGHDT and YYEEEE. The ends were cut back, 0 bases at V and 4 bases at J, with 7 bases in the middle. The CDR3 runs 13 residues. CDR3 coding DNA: TGTGCCAGCAGCTTGGGCCATCCCTATGGCTACACCTTC. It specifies CASSLGHPYGYTF.

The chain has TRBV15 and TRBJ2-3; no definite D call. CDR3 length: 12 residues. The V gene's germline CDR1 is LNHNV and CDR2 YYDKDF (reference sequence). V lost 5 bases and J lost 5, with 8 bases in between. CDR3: CATSPVVDTQYF. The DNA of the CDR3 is TGTGCCACCAGCCCGGTAGTAGATACGCAGTATTTT.

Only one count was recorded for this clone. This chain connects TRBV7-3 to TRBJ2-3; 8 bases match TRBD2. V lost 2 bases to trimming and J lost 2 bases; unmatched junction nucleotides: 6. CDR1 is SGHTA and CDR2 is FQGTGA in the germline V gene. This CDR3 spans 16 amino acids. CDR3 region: CASSLAAGGLTDTQYF. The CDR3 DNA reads TGTGCCAGCAGCTTAGCTGCGGGGGGCCTCACAGATACGCAGTATTTT.

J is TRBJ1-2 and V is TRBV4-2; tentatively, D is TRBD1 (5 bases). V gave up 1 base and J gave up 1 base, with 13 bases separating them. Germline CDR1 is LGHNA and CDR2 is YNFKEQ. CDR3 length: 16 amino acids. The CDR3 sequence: CASSQVPGAFNYGYTF. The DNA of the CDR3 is TGTGCCAGCAGCCAAGTACCCGGGGCCTTTAACTATGGCTACACCTTC.

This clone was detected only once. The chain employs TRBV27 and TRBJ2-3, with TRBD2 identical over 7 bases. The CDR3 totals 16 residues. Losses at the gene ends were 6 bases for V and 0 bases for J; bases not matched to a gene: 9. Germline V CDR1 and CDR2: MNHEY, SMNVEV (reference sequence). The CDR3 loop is CASSYYSGSSTDTQYF. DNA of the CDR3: TGTGCCAGCAGCTATTATAGCGGGTCTAGCACAGATACGCAGTATTTT.

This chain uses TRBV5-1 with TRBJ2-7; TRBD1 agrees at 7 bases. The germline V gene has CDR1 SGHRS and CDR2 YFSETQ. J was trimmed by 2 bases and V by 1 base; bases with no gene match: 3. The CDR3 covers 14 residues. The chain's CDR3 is CASSLRQGAYEQYF. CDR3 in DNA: TGCGCCAGCAGCTTGAGGCAGGGGGCCTACGAGCAGTACTTC.

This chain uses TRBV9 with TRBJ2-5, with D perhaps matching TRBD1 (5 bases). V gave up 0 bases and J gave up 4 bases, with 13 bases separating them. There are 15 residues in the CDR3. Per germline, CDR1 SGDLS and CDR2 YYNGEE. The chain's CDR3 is CASSVGVQGGETQYF. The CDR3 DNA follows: TGTGCCAGCAGCGTAGGAGTGCAGGGTGGAGAGACCCAGTACTTC. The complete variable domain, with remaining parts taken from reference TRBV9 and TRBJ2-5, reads DSGVTQTPKHLITATGQRVTLRCSPRSGDLSVYWYQQSLDQGLQFLIQYYNGEERAKGNILERFSAQQFPDLHSELNLSSLELGDSALYFCASSVGVQGGETQYFGPGTRLLVL.

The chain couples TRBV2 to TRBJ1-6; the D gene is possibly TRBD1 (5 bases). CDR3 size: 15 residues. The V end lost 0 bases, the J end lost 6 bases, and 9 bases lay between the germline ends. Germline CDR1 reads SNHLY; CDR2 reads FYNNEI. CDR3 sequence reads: CASSEAGVGNSPLHF. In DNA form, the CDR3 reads TGTGCCAGCAGTGAAGCGGGGGTAGGTAATTCACCCCTCCACTTT.

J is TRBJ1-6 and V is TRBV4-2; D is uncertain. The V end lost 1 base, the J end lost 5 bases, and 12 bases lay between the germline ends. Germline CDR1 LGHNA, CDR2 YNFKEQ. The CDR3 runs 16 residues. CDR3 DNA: TGTGCCAGCAGCCAAGTTATGGTTACAAATAATTCACCCCTCCACTTT. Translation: CASSQVMVTNNSPLHF.

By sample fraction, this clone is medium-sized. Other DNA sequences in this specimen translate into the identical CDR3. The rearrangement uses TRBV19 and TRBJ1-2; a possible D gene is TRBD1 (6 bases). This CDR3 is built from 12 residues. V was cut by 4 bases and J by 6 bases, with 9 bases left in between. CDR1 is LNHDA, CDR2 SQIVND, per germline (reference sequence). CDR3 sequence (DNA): TGTGCCAGTAGTACGGGGGCCAATGGCTACACCTTC. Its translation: CASSTGANGYTF.

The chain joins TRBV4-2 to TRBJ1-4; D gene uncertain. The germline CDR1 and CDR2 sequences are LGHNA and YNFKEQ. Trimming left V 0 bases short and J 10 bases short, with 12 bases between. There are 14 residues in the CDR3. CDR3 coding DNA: TGTGCCAGCAGCCAAGATATAGGGTCTGTAAAACTGTTTTTT. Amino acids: CASSQDIGSVKLFF.

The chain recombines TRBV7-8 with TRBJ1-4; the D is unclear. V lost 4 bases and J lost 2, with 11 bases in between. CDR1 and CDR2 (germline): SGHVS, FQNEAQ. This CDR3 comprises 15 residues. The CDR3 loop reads CASSYFRVTNEKLFF. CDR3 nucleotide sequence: TGTGCCAGCAGCTACTTTCGGGTGACTAATGAAAAACTGTTTTTT. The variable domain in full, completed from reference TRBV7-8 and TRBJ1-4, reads GAGVSQSPRYKVAKRGQDVALRCDPISGHVSLFWYQQALGQGPEFLTYFQNEAQLDKSGLPSDRFFAERPEGSVSTLKIQRTQQEDSAVYLCASSYFRVTNEKLFFGSGTQLSVL.

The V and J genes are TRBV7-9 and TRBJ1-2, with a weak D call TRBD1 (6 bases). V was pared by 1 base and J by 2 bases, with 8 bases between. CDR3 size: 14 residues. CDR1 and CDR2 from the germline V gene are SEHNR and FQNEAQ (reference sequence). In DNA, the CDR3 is TGTGCCAGCAGCTTAGTAGGGGGAAACTATGGCTACACCTTC. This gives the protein CASSLVGGNYGYTF.

The CDR3 bases are TGTGCCAGCAGCGTTCTCGCCTCAGGGGGCGTCTTCCACGAGCAGTACTTC. It translates to CASSVLASGGVFHEQYF. The V call is TRBV9, the J call TRBJ2-7; TRBD1 matches 8 bases. CDR1 is SGDLS, CDR2 YYNGEE, per germline. The CDR3 extends over 17 amino acids. V gave up 2 bases and J gave up 5 bases; unmatched junction bases: 15.

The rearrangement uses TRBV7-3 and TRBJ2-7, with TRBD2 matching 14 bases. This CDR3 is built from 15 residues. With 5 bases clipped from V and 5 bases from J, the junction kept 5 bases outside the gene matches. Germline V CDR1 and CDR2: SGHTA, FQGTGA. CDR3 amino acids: CASSPMGLAGDEQYF. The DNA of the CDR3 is TGTGCCAGCAGCCCCATGGGACTAGCGGGGGACGAGCAGTACTTC.